The entry below describes one T cell receptor (beta chain). This sample was included in a study of naive and memory T cell subsets. The CDR3 extends over 11 amino acids. CDR1 and CDR2 (germline): MDHEN, SYDVKM. Between the trimmed V and J ends, which lost 7 bases and 7 bases, there was a span of 8 bases. Both TRBC1 and TRBC2 were covered by a beta constant-region primer of two equimolar oligonucleotides. Ligated cDNA was amplified by four rounds of PCR with nested alpha and beta constant-region primers and SP2. TCRdb re-called the UMI-ligation and nested PCR reads through MiXCR, storing one row per CDR3 protein. The repertoire includes over 65,000 distinct CDR3 sequences, about 10% of them detected once, and 1.2% sits in the top ten.

This TCR was recovered from a human donor in good health. Source material: naive CD8+ T cells from blood. The chain couples TRBV28 to TRBJ2-4; D ambiguous. The CDR3 sequence: CASTLGNIQYF. CDR3 coding DNA: TGTGCCAGCACTTTGGGGAACATTCAGTACTTC.